This TCR beta chain was retrieved from a study of PD-L1 blockade in urothelial cancer. In the study overall: Intravenous atezolizumab, 1,200 mg every 3 weeks, was begun by patients in the mid-2010s. Counts from blood samples showed a median of roughly 140,000 T cells.

The time point here: pretreatment peripheral blood. Each patient supplied 1 to 8 pretreatment and on-treatment samples. The CDR3 runs to 13 residues. Germline assignment: CDR1 SGHTS and CDR2 YDEGEE. V gave up 0 bases and J gave up 3 bases, with 4 bases separating them. Synthetic templates analogous to TCR were spiked into all PCRs individually. The assay was immunoSEQ multiplex PCR, and TCRdb's table has in-frame clones only and misses some. The sample lists roughly 17,000 clones; approximately 91% were seen once. This TCR derives from a man between 65 and 80 years old with urothelial cancer. The chain joins TRBV5-8 to TRBJ1-5; D not resolved. The sequenced sample was PBMCs, obtained around atezolizumab (anti-PD-L1) treatment. CDR3 protein: CASSLDNNQPQHF. In DNA, the CDR3 is TGTGCCAGCAGCTTGGACAACAATCAGCCCCAGCATTTT.